This section outlines one TCR beta chain sequence together with its context. This clonotype was recorded at least ten times. Its antigen remains unidentified. No base quality information exists; no much larger clone differs at one position. This specimen belongs to a study of CD8 T cells in ankylosing spondylitis (dated by TCRdb to about 2017). Looking at the study overall: To find TCR variants linked to disease, the study profiled T cell receptor beta repertoires in ankylosing spondylitis patients and healthy donors. The full study cohort comprised about 25 ankylosing spondylitis patients and about a hundred healthy donors. Peripheral blood samples were taken, and synovial fluid was additionally collected from ankylosing spondylitis patients. Here is what the overall study found, with its caveats: Some motif variants had previously been reported in the synovial fluid and blood of reactive arthritis patients, which suggests shared mechanisms of disease initiation. The disease-linked clones were reported to be significantly enriched in matched synovial fluid samples from ankylosing spondylitis patients. A TCR beta motif made up of several highly homologous amino acid variants appeared to be characteristic of blood from ankylosing spondylitis patients. A CD8+ phenotype was shown by the disease-linked clones, which were found at relatively low frequencies in peripheral blood.

Sequencing was carried out with an Illumina HiSeq 2500. Quantitative 5'-RACE with molecular barcodes was the method used to prepare the TCR beta libraries. In the authors' own workflow: Disease-linked TCR variants were identified with a new computational method built on a probabilistic model of VDJ rearrangement. TCRdb reanalyzed the raw reads on its own, using fastp at Q25 for trimming and MiXCR for clone calling, and kept in-frame beta chains. Each entry is one CDR3 protein sequence, shown with its most common DNA and genes. These V and J calls derive from TCRdb rather than the authors' analysis. This sample comprises 200,000 to 300,000 distinct CDR3 sequences, approximately 9% of them detected only once. Around 6.8% of the sample goes to the ten largest clones. Based on the germline V gene, the CDR1 and CDR2 sequences are MRHNA and SNTAGT. The CDR3 contains 15 residues, cysteine and phenylalanine counted. Left in the record is the CDR3 DNA by itself, 45 bases read in frame from the first base. V is pruned by 6 bases and J by 0 bases, leaving 5 bases of the junction without a gene match.

The sequence is built from TRBV6-4 and TRBJ2-3; 8 nucleotides in the junction match TRBD1. The specimen sequenced was blood, either unsorted or a sorted T cell fraction (not recorded which). The receptor was isolated from a male donor with ankylosing spondylitis or in good health (not recorded which). The bases read TGTGCCAGCAGCGATGGGACAGGTAGCACAGATACGCAGTATTTT. It encodes CASSDGTGSTDTQYF.